This is a list of T cell receptor beta chains from one sample in a study of CD8 T cell repertoires and HIV-1 epitope variants. Their cognate antigens are unknown. Using immunoSEQ multiplex PCR, the repertoire was profiled, and TCRdb retains in-frame clones only, with some absent. The data hold about 6,000 clones, with 64% observed a single time. Sequencing was carried out using cultured CD8+ T cells derived from PBMCs. The source of these receptors is a male donor with HIV. The conserved cysteine and the conserved F or W are not part of the CDR3 here. Each record gives: D gene, J gene, V gene, clone size, CDR3 protein. A D gene is named only where the DNA matches it firmly. Some rows have no size entry. The others give once, few or many, or a class for an expanded clone.

>TRBD1|TRBJ2-5|TRBV11-2|-
ASSFSGQGQETQY
>-|TRBJ1-6|TRBV5-1|-
ATPRREAGSPLH
>TRBD1|TRBJ1-1|TRBV19|once
ASSIRTGVGTEAF
>-|TRBJ1-1|TRBV9|few
ASSVGGRETEAF
>-|TRBJ1-2|TRBV28|-
ASSFYAGDGYT
>-|TRBJ2-1|TRBV27|-
ASMGGSWSSYNEQF
>-|TRBJ2-2|TRBV7-2|-
ASTQAASPNTGELF
>-|TRBJ2-7|TRBV6-1|few
ASSERGAGYEQY
>-|TRBJ2-7|TRBV4-3|-
ASSHYSPADEQY
>TRBD1|TRBJ1-1|TRBV28|-
ASSPGTGVISTEAF
>-|TRBJ2-7|TRBV5-4|-
ASSLSESPYEQY
>-|TRBJ2-7|TRBV6-5|few
ASSKSRVDEQY
>-|TRBJ2-6|TRBV25-1|-
ASSESLGGSSGANVLT
>-|TRBJ2-4|TRBV11-3|-
ASSPRLNPEGIQY
>-|TRBJ1-2|TRBV5-4|few
ASSFRGDYGYT
>TRBD1|TRBJ1-1|TRBV6-5|few
ASSYSDRLRTEAF
>TRBD2|TRBJ2-2|TRBV27|-
ASSLAGGYTGELF
>-|TRBJ2-2|TRBV19|-
ASSTFGGTGELF
>TRBD2|TRBJ2-2|TRBV7-9|once
ASSPGGGELF
>-|TRBJ2-2|TRBV5-4|-
ASSLVRGAGTGELF
>-|TRBJ1-1|TRBV11-2|-
ASSLGWQGEAF
>-|TRBJ1-4|TRBV6-5|-
ASSYSWTSKEKLF
>-|TRBJ1-5|TRBV10-3|few
AISAVAGNNQPQH